The source of this T cell receptor beta chain is a study of T cells in Graves' hyperthyroidism and ophthalmopathy (dated by TCRdb to between 2017 and 2020). At the level of the whole study: To identify distinguishing TCR V-J signatures, a discovery cohort of roughly 100 patients was used, comprising 43 with Graves' ophthalmopathy and some 60 with stable Graves' hyperthyroidism. Whether ophthalmopathy could be predicted prospectively was tested in an independent validation cohort made up of 18 to 20 hyperthyroidism patients plus 17 patients who later progressed to ophthalmopathy. The approximately 95 discovery patients were divided at random into training and test sets in a 7:3 ratio. In addition, the study compared T-cell repertoires in thyroid tissue and in blood from six Graves' hyperthyroidism patients. After blood sampling, hyperthyroidism patients were treated with methimazole at a starting dose of 30 mg daily, and ophthalmopathy patients were treated with high-dose intravenous methylprednisolone. The paper describes TCR Vbeta CDR3 sequencing of 120 to 150 peripheral blood samples, made up of 43 ophthalmopathy patients, roughly 72 hyperthyroidism patients and around 17 progressor patients.

The CDR1 and CDR2 encoded by the germline V gene (reference sequence) are SGHNT and YYREEE. The CDR3 goes from the cysteine to the phenylalanine over 16 residues. The DNA shown is the 48-base CDR3, in frame from base 1. Trimming removed 3 bases from V and 3 bases from J, leaving 18 bases between the germline ends. The TCR beta CDR3 regions were amplified from the RNA transcripts. For the first round of RT-PCR on the TCR CDR3, the HTBI primer set was used together with the Qiagen OneStep RT-PCR kit. The libraries were constructed in a second round of multiplex PCR and then size-selected and purified. The libraries were sequenced on an Illumina HiSeq2000 using paired-end 100 bp reads. Per the authors' processing: Raw data were processed with SOAPnuke, discarding reads with adapters, uncalled bases, mean Phred below 15, or no exact constant-primer or identifier match. COPE v1.2.5 was used to merge high-quality paired reads, and clonotypes were defined as unique nucleotide sequences. MiTCR v1.1 was used to align the clonotypes against IMGT TRBV, TRBD and TRBJ reference segments. The analysis was restricted to V-J combinations with a frequency above 0.0001, which together covered over 99% of the repertoires. The TCS score was defined as F50 (clonal expansion) divided by E x V (chaos), with BLOSUM62-based TCRdist calculated between CDR3 peptides within each V-J. Welch's t-statistics and random forest reduced 500 to 650 V-J features to 13, which were used in a naive Bayes classifier (R e1071). The Morisita-Horn index was used to measure how similar the thyroid and blood repertoires were. TCRdb redid the processing of the public reads, applying fastp at Q25 and MiXCR, and retained in-frame beta chains. Merged by CDR3 protein, the rows form single entries marked with the most common genes and DNA. TCRdb's processing, not the study's, gives the V and J calls here. For this sample the table gives 500,000 to 600,000 distinct CDR3 sequences, of which roughly 50% were detected only once. The ten largest account for around 7.7% of the sample.

A patient counted as having stable Graves' hyperthyroidism if no progression to ophthalmopathy occurred over 18 months of follow-up. The hyperthyroidism patients were between 18 and 65 years old and newly diagnosed, with a disease duration of less than 2 months. The study excluded patients with uncontrolled infections, other autoimmune diseases, pregnancy or lactation. Diagnoses were based on clinical symptoms, serum thyroxine and TRAb, thyroid ultrasound and orbital computed tomography. Total RNA was extracted with Trizol reagent, and quality was checked on an Agilent 2100 Bioanalyzer. Paper-wide results and their limitations: In validation, the model predicted progression to ophthalmopathy a median of about 6 months before onset, with roughly 70% sensitivity and roughly 79% specificity. Sample size was not statistically predetermined, and investigators were not blinded to group allocation. Most expanded thyroid clonotypes (frequency above 0.001) were also detected in blood, a finding suggesting that blood repertoires may reflect thyroid immune responses. In cross-validation, a model built on a 13 V-J signature told ophthalmopathy apart from stable hyperthyroidism with under 90% sensitivity and roughly 81% specificity, and in testing the same model reached 80%/75%.

This clonotype was seen a handful of times. No antigen is known for it. The input lacks base qualities; no much larger clone sits a single base away. Material: peripheral blood or thyroid tissue (not recorded which). The source of this sequence is a woman between 18 and 30 years old with Graves' hyperthyroidism. The chain is made from TRBV5-4 and TRBJ1-2; TRBD1 could be the D gene, as 5 bases match. The CDR3 here reads CASSWGVDRRYYGYTF. The DNA sequence is TGTGCCAGCAGCTGGGGGGTCGACAGAAGGTACTATGGCTACACCTTC.